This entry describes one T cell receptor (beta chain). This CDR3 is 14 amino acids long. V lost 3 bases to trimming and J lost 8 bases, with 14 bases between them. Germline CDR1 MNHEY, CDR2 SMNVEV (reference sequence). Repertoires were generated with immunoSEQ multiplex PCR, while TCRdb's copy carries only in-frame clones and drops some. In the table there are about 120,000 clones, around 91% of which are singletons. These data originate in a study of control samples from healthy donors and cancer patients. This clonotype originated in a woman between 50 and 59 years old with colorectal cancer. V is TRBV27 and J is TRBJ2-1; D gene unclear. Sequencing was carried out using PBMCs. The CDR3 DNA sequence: TGTGCCAGCAGTTTCGGGCCAAGGTGGGATGAGCAGTTCTTC. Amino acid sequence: CASSFGPRWDEQFF.